This T cell receptor (beta chain) stems from a study of regulatory T cells in long-lasting Graves disease. This clonotype appeared many times. Both iRepertoire HTBI primers and Arm-PCR of CDR3 regions were used to build the TCR beta libraries. Per the original methods: Looking across samples, the authors found some 60 TRBV and 13 to 15 TRBJ segments. Via MiXCR, TCRdb re-called the multiplex PCR reads, giving one row per CDR3 protein. TCRdb's processing, not the study's, gives the V and J calls here. The data show about 530,000 distinct CDR3 sequences, with about 16% seen just once and roughly 25% held by the top ten. The time point was: newly diagnosed GD, antithyroid drugs for less than 3 months. From PBMCs, RNA was extracted and then used to make the TCR library. This CDR3 has 17 residues. Trimming took 4 bases from V and 1 from J, leaving 18 bases between them. A further study also used this sample, focusing on T cells in Graves' hyperthyroidism and ophthalmopathy.

Source: peripheral blood mononuclear cells (PBMCs), taken at new diagnosis, from a patient treated with antithyroid drugs. The chain links TRBV12-3 or TRBV12-4 to TRBJ2-3, with D maybe TRBD2 (6 bases). This TCR derives from a woman aged 35-65 years with Graves disease. CDR3 in DNA: TGTGCCAGCAGTTCTCCGAGGGCAGGAGGGGGCACAGATACGCAGTATTTT. Its protein is CASSSPRAGGGTDTQYF.